What follows are 14 T cell receptor beta chains derived from one specimen sequenced in a study of identical twins. Each CDR3 protein gets one entry after TCRdb re-called the 5' RACE reads with MiXCR. This table has about 530,000 distinct CDR3 sequences, 20% to 25% appearing once. The data also belong to a second study, concerning yellow fever vaccine responses in identical twins.

Material for sequencing was CD4+ T cells sorted from blood. The receptors come from a woman younger than 35 in good health.

Only a few counts were recorded for this clonotype. This sequence joins TRBV9 and TRBJ2-3, with D perhaps given as TRBD1 or TRBD2 (7 bases each). This CDR3 is built from 18 residues. V lost 0 bases and J lost 5, with 22 bases in between. Germline loops: CDR1 SGDLS, CDR2 YYNGEE. For the CDR3, the DNA is TGTGCCAGCAGCGTAGGTGGGAGGGGGACTCAGGGGGGAGATACGCAGTATTTT. Its translation is CASSVGGRGTQGGDTQYF.

A few counts support this clonotype. The chain joins TRBV15 to TRBJ2-1, with D maybe TRBD2 (5 bases). Germline V gene sequence: CDR1 LNHNV, CDR2 YYDKDF (reference sequence). The CDR3 totals 16 residues. V lost 2 bases, J lost 0 bases, and 11 bases lay in between. The CDR3 DNA is TGTGCCACCAGCAGAACTCGGGATCTCTCCTACAATGAGCAGTTCTTC. This codes for CATSRTRDLSYNEQFF.

The CDR3, as DNA: TGTGCCAGCAGAATCAACAGGGGTACCTACGAGCAGTACTTC. Residues: CASRINRGTYEQYF. The V call is TRBV28, the J call TRBJ2-7; TRBD1 agrees at 7 bases. CDR1 and CDR2 from the germline V gene are MDHEN and SYDVKM. V gave up 6 bases and J gave up 2 bases; unmatched junction bases: 7. This CDR3 contains 14 residues.

This sequence joins TRBV5-1 and TRBJ2-5; TRBD2 aligns across 11 bases. Germline V gene sequence: CDR1 SGHRS, CDR2 YFSETQ. CDR3 length: 16 residues. V lost 4 bases to trimming and J lost 2 bases; unmatched junction nucleotides: 7. For the CDR3, the DNA is TGCGCCAGCAGCCCTCCGGTAGCGGGGGGGCAAGAGACCCAGTACTTC. Its protein is CASSPPVAGGQETQYF. The complete variable domain, with remaining parts taken from reference TRBV5-1 and TRBJ2-5, reads KAGVTQTPRYLIKTRGQQVTLSCSPISGHRSVSWYQQTPGQGLQFLFEYFSETQRNKGNFPGRFSGRQFSNSRSEMNVSTLELGDSALYLCASSPPVAGGQETQYFGPGTRLLVL.

The chain recombines TRBV27 with TRBJ1-3; possible D gene TRBD1, 5 bases. V lost 5 bases to trimming and J lost 4 bases, with 12 bases between them. The CDR3 is 14 residues long. Germline assignment: CDR1 MNHEY and CDR2 SMNVEV (reference sequence). The CDR3 nucleotides are TGTGCCAGCAGTGAGGGACGAGGCGGAAACACCATATATTTT. It translates to CASSEGRGGNTIYF.

The V call is TRBV24-1, the J call TRBJ1-2, with D unresolved. Trimming shortened V by 5 bases and J by 2 bases, and 17 bases separated the two germline ends. This CDR3 has 16 residues. Looked up from germline, CDR1 is KGHDR and CDR2 is SFDVKD. CDR3: CATSGPSVSGNYGYTF. CDR3 nucleotides: TGTGCCACCAGTGGTCCGAGTGTCTCAGGAAACTATGGCTACACCTTC.

The chain is built from TRBV28 and TRBJ2-1; 7 nucleotides match TRBD1. CDR1 MDHEN and CDR2 SYDVKM come from the germline V gene. With 6 bases clipped from V and 0 bases from J, the junction kept 14 bases outside the gene matches. This CDR3 is 18 amino acids long. The CDR3 spells CASSQGWIRDSSYNEQFF. CDR3 nucleotides: TGTGCCAGCAGCCAGGGATGGATCCGGGACAGCTCCTACAATGAGCAGTTCTTC.

This clonotype was detected only a few times. V gene TRBV29-1 combines with J gene TRBJ1-5, with D possibly being TRBD1 (5 bases). Trimming removed 3 bases at V and 4 bases at J, with 10 bases between. The CDR3 consists of 13 residues. Germline CDR1 is SQVTM and CDR2 is ANQGSEA. The CDR3: CSVESGRNQPQHF. In DNA, the CDR3 is TGCAGCGTTGAGTCGGGGCGGAATCAGCCCCAGCATTTT.

The gene calls are TRBV5-1 and TRBJ2-7; 10 positions match TRBD2. The length of the CDR3 is 16 residues. The V segment lost 0 bases and the J segment 0 bases; nucleotides outside the gene matches: 3. Germline CDR1 and CDR2: SGHRS and YFSETQ. CDR3 sequence (DNA): TGCGCCAGCAGCTTGGTTGGGACTAGCGTCTCCTACGAGCAGTACTTC. Encoded protein: CASSLVGTSVSYEQYF.

The CDR3 is CASSVPTSVSSYNEQFF. The CDR3 bases are TGTGCCAGCAGCGTCCCCACTAGCGTGAGCTCCTACAATGAGCAGTTCTTC. This chain links TRBV5-6 with TRBJ2-1; 7 bases fit TRBD2. CDR1 SGHDT and CDR2 YYEEEE come from the germline V gene. After removal of 4 bases from V and 0 bases from J, the junction contained 10 bases not matched to a gene. This CDR3 has 17 amino acids.

V is TRBV15 and J is TRBJ2-3, with unresolved D. Germline V gene data show CDR1 as LNHNV and CDR2 as YYDKDF (reference sequence). Trimming removed 0 bases from V and 0 bases from J, with 10 bases in between. The CDR3 is made up of 16 amino acids. CDR3 amino acids: CATSRDLLGSTDTQYF. For the CDR3, the DNA is TGTGCCACCAGCAGAGACCTACTCGGTAGCACAGATACGCAGTATTTT.

This clonotype has more than one count but fewer than ten. The chain has TRBV27 and TRBJ2-4, with TRBD2 identical over 13 bases. The CDR3 extends over 19 amino acids. CDR1 MNHEY and CDR2 SMNVEV come from the germline V gene (reference sequence). After removal of 6 bases from V and 0 bases from J, the junction contained 11 bases not matched to a gene. CDR3 nucleotide sequence: TGTGCCAGCAGCGGTCGTGGACTAGCGGGAGTCGGAGCCAAAAACATTCAGTACTTC. The encoded protein is CASSGRGLAGVGAKNIQYF.

The table lists this clonotype with many counts. The chain recombines TRBV12-3 or TRBV12-4 with TRBJ2-7; D not resolved. The CDR3 contains 12 residues. Trimming removed 5 bases at V and 3 bases at J, with 8 bases between. CDR3 nucleotides: TGTGCCAGCAGTCTAGACAACTACGAGCAGTACTTC. Amino acids: CASSLDNYEQYF.

This rearrangement joins TRBV7-9 to TRBJ2-1, with 12 nucleotides matching TRBD2. The CDR3 contains 16 residues. Germline CDR1 is SEHNR and CDR2 is FQNEAQ (reference sequence). With 1 base clipped from V and 7 bases from J, the junction kept 5 bases outside the gene matches. The CDR3 DNA follows: TGTGCCAGCAGCTTAGAACTAGCGGGAGGAATTAATGAGCAGTTCTTC. Translated, it gives CASSLELAGGINEQFF.